These T cell receptor beta chains were read from a single sample in a study of graft-versus-host responses after intestinal transplantation. The assay was immunoSEQ multiplex PCR, and TCRdb's table has in-frame clones only and misses some. This table holds some 41,000 clones, 85% to 95% found once. Source: PBMCs, taken 700 to 750 days after intestinal transplantation. These receptors all come from a human patient who received an intestinal transplant, so some T cells may come from the graft donor. The CDR3 runs from the conserved cysteine through the conserved F or W.

V gene,J gene,CDR3 protein
TRBV30,TRBJ2-7,CAWSYYRVGGEQYF
TRBV6-5,TRBJ2-1,CARNLGEFF
TRBV9,TRBJ2-2,CASSVDGTPPGELFF
TRBV2,TRBJ2-1,CASSEWYNEQFF
TRBV5-4,TRBJ1-2,CASSLSGQFHGYTF
TRBV4-1,TRBJ1-5,CASSSPGKGSNQPQHF
TRBV19,TRBJ1-5,CASSPGTFSNQPQHF
TRBV7-3,TRBJ2-3,CASRSGSTDTQYF
TRBV7-9,TRBJ1-1,CASSAPQWGDTEAFF
TRBV15,TRBJ1-2,CATSPDETYGYTF
TRBV5-6,TRBJ2-7,CASSRDGSYEQYF